Here is one TCR beta chain with its context. Antigen: not known. The entry originates in a study of CD8 T cells in Susac syndrome. The authors negatively isolated CD8+ and CD4+ T cells and FACS-enriched TEMRA cells. Per the germline V gene, CDR1 is SEHNR and CDR2 is FQNEAQ (reference sequence). Losses at the gene ends were 3 bases for V and 6 bases for J; bases not matched to a gene: 6. The CDR3 runs 15 residues. General study findings and limits: In its TCR sequencing and HLA analysis, the study acknowledged that the number of individuals was relatively small.

When the RNA was reverse transcribed, random hexamers were used with an input of roughly 0.5 to 1 ug. The immunoSEQ assay covered 54 Vbeta and 13 Jbeta segments for CDR3. TCRdb passed the immunoSEQ multiplex PCR reads through MiXCR, listing each CDR3 protein once. The sample consists of about 300,000 distinct CDR3 sequences, about 90% of them appearing once. Sequences were obtained from CD4+ T cells from PBMCs. The TCR originated in a human donor with multiple sclerosis. The gene calls are TRBV7-9 and TRBJ1-4, with 8 bases lining up with TRBD1. The CDR3 nucleotides are TGTGCCAGCAGCTTGACAGGGGTGCAGGATGAAAAACTGTTTTTT. Protein sequence: CASSLTGVQDEKLFF.